A selection of T cell receptor beta chains follows, all from one sample in a study of T cell changes during pregnancy in multiple sclerosis. The assay was immunoSEQ multiplex PCR, and TCRdb's table has in-frame clones only and misses some. The sample contains about 40,000 clones, over 80% of which appear only once. The sample was peripheral blood, taken in the first trimester of pregnancy. The origin of the receptors is a female donor in good health, enrolled as a control in a pregnancy study. CDR3s include the opening cysteine and the closing phenylalanine or tryptophan. A D gene is named only where the DNA matches it firmly.

j_call d_call v_call cdr3_aa
TRBJ1-4 TRBD1 TRBV5-1 CASSLEGQLAFEKLFF
TRBJ2-2 TRBD1 TRBV6-6 CASRLRDRGQTGELFF
TRBJ2-7 NA TRBV28 CASSLVGPARDEQYF
TRBJ1-1 NA TRBV13 CASSLGGGWNTEAFF
TRBJ1-2 NA TRBV9 CASSAEPPISAF
TRBJ2-5 NA TRBV7-9 CASSLENVRAKTQYF
TRBJ1-2 TRBD1 TRBV2 CASRGTGVYGYTF
TRBJ1-2 NA TRBV25-1 CASTPAGGTGYTF
NA TRBD1 TRBV5-6 CASRGTGILYEQYF
TRBJ2-5 NA TRBV4-2 CASSSPRGQETQYF
TRBJ2-7 TRBD1 TRBV2 CASNLDGQGGEQYF
TRBJ2-7 NA TRBV7-3 CASSLEPGPYYEQYF
TRBJ1-2 NA TRBV5-8 CASSPRVGGYTF
TRBJ1-2 TRBD1 TRBV9 CASSVGGQGSKEGYTF
TRBJ2-3 NA TRBV9 CASSVATGQAYKDTQYF
TRBJ2-2 TRBD2 TRBV6-4 CASSAGLAPGELFF
TRBJ1-2 TRBD1 TRBV29-1 CSVADRADYGYTF
TRBJ1-1 TRBD1 TRBV19 CASRDRGMNTEAFF
TRBJ2-1 NA TRBV5-4 CASSLGRGAYNEQFF
TRBJ2-6 NA TRBV9 CASSVGGRGANVLTF
TRBJ1-6 TRBD1 TRBV27 CASSLQPTGANSPLHF
TRBJ2-5 TRBD2 TRBV4-2 CASSPSWGTKEETQYF
TRBJ1-1 TRBD1 TRBV9 CASSVAGRGTEAFF
TRBJ1-2 NA TRBV27 CASSPNPTALPLTNYGYTF
TRBJ2-5 NA TRBV6-5 CASSYQGRQETQYF
TRBJ2-3 NA TRBV2 CASNDRGAIDTQYF
TRBJ1-3 TRBD1 TRBV18 CASSPVRGTGAGNTIYF
TRBJ1-6 NA TRBV5-1 CASSFRGGYNSPLHF
TRBJ1-2 TRBD1 TRBV5-6 CASSLGQGGVGTF
TRBJ2-1 NA TRBV27 CASSGGVSYNEQFF
TRBJ1-5 NA TRBV10-3 CAIHRDINQPQHF
TRBJ2-5 TRBD1 TRBV9 CASSVSGTGRETQYF
TRBJ1-1 NA TRBV4-1 CASSQGLLQGGSTEAFF
TRBJ2-7 TRBD2 TRBV6-1 CASSVLSGRVSYEQYF
TRBJ2-1 TRBD2 TRBV7-8 CASSPSSRGYHNEQFF
TRBJ2-7 NA TRBV5-1 CASSKEWESSEQYF
TRBJ1-1 NA TRBV25-1 CASSEWGGAFF
TRBJ1-2 TRBD1 TRBV19 CASSLQGASGYTF
TRBJ2-7 NA TRBV11-2 CASSLLQGYHEQYF